The 12 T cell receptor beta chains given below trace back to one sample, sequenced in a study of blood T cell repertoires in COVID-19. The table came from immunoSEQ multiplex PCR; TCRdb's copy has only in-frame clones and leaves some out. Found here are roughly 480,000 clones, 89% of them singletons; the top ten hold roughly 0.84%. The sample taken for sequencing was peripheral blood. The receptors were sampled from a man aged 18 to 29 with COVID-19, enrolled during active disease.

This chain joins TRBV10-3 and TRBJ1-5; 8 bases match TRBD1. Trimming cost V 5 bases and J 7 bases; bases outside gene matches: 7. CDR1 ENHRY and CDR2 SYGVKD come from the germline V gene. The length of the CDR3 is 14 residues. The chain's CDR3 is CAISPDREGQPQHF. CDR3 sequence (DNA): TGTGCCATCAGTCCGGACAGGGAGGGCCAGCCCCAGCATTTT.

V usage is TRBV2 and J usage is TRBJ2-7, with 12 bases aligning to TRBD2. Germline V gene data show CDR1 as SNHLY and CDR2 as FYNNEI. V trimming: 6 bases; J trimming: 1 base; junction bases outside the gene matches: 7. This CDR3 is built from 16 residues. The CDR3 loop reads CASRDLAGGGSYEQYF. The CDR3 nucleotides are TGTGCCAGCAGGGACCTAGCGGGAGGGGGGTCCTACGAGCAGTACTTC.

The gene calls are TRBV18 and TRBJ2-2; possibly TRBD2 for D (6 bases). In germline, CDR1 is KGHSH, CDR2 LQKENI. This CDR3 spans 14 amino acids. V was clipped by 4 bases and J by 1 base, with 7 bases between them. DNA for the CDR3: TGTGCCAGCTCACTAGCGGAGAACACCGGGGAGCTGTTTTTT. This gives the protein CASSLAENTGELFF. The variable domain in full, completed from reference TRBV18 and TRBJ2-2, reads NAGVMQNPRHLVRRRGQEARLRCSPMKGHSHVYWYRQLPEEGLKFMVYLQKENIIDESGMPKERFSAEFPKEGPSILRIQQVVRGDSAAYFCASSLAENTGELFFGEGSRLTVL.

DNA for the CDR3: TGTGCCAGCAGCTTATTCCAGGTCTACGAGCAGTACTTC. Translating gives CASSLFQVYEQYF. V and J are TRBV11-3 and TRBJ2-7; D is uncertain. From germline, CDR1 is SGHNT and CDR2 YENEEA. V gave up 2 bases and J gave up 3 bases, with 8 bases separating them. The CDR3 is made up of 13 amino acids.

V is TRBV11-2 and J is TRBJ2-3; D remains ambiguous. V was shortened by 5 bases and J by 0 bases, with 15 bases between the two germline ends. This CDR3 has 16 residues. Germline assignment: CDR1 SGHAT and CDR2 FQNNGV. Here the CDR3 reads CASSPNGWASTDTQYF. The CDR3 DNA sequence: TGTGCCAGCAGCCCAAACGGCTGGGCTAGCACAGATACGCAGTATTTT.

This clone has a single count. This chain joins TRBV2 and TRBJ2-5, with D tentatively TRBD1 (5 bases). V lost 6 bases, J lost 9 bases, and 17 bases lay in between. The germline gives CDR1 SNHLY, CDR2 FYNNEI. The CDR3 loop spans 13 amino acids. The CDR3 nucleotides read TGTGCCAGCAGGAATCAGGGTAGTCCGGCCCAGTACTTC. It encodes CASRNQGSPAQYF.

This clone showed up just once. This chain connects TRBV11-1 to TRBJ1-2, with 7 positions matching TRBD1. Germline V lookup: CDR1 SGHAT, CDR2 FQDESV (reference sequence). The V and J ends lost 5 bases and 6 bases, in that order; junction bases with no gene match: 12. The CDR3 is made up of 15 amino acids. This CDR3 is CASSPPRQGFNGYTF. The CDR3 DNA reads as TGTGCCAGCAGCCCCCCGAGACAGGGCTTCAATGGCTACACCTTC.

This clone has only one observation. This chain uses TRBV5-4 with TRBJ1-2; tentative D call: TRBD1 (5 bases). Germline V gene lookup returns CDR1 SGHNT and CDR2 YYREEE (reference sequence). This CDR3 has 17 residues. Trimming shortened V by 3 bases and J by 2 bases, and 20 bases separated the two germline ends. The CDR3 spells CASSWGGLDSSNYGYTF. The CDR3, as DNA: TGTGCCAGCAGCTGGGGCGGCCTAGACAGTTCAAACTATGGCTACACCTTC.

This sequence joins TRBV27 and TRBJ2-1; 9 bases map to TRBD2. Germline V lookup: CDR1 MNHEY, CDR2 SMNVEV (reference sequence). This CDR3 is built from 14 residues. J lost 8 bases, V lost 7 bases, and 9 bases had no gene match. The CDR3 sequence is CASTVLAGAYEQFF. CDR3 DNA sequence: TGTGCCAGCACCGTATTAGCGGGAGCCTATGAGCAGTTCTTC.

This clone was seen more than once but under ten times. Other nucleotide sequences in the sample specify the same CDR3. The genes are TRBV5-1 and TRBJ2-7, with 7 bases matching TRBD1. Unmatched junction bases numbered 3, after V lost 4 bases and J lost 2 bases. The CDR3 has 13 residues. Germline V gene data show CDR1 as SGHRS and CDR2 as YFSETQ. CDR3 in amino acids: CASSPGTAYEQYF. CDR3 bases: TGCGCCAGCAGCCCCGGGACAGCCTACGAGCAGTACTTC. Full variable domain (rest looked up from reference TRBV5-1 and TRBJ2-7): KAGVTQTPRYLIKTRGQQVTLSCSPISGHRSVSWYQQTPGQGLQFLFEYFSETQRNKGNFPGRFSGRQFSNSRSEMNVSTLELGDSALYLCASSPGTAYEQYFGPGTRLTVT.

V and J are TRBV29-1 and TRBJ2-3, with 14 bases identical to TRBD2. V gave up 1 base and J gave up 5 bases; unmatched junction bases: 14. Per the germline V gene, CDR1 is SQVTM and CDR2 is ANQGSEA. The CDR3 length is 19 residues. The CDR3 nucleotides are TGCAGCGTTGAAGGGGGACTAGCGGGAGCATTCGGGAGCCTAGATACGCAGTATTTT. This codes for CSVEGGLAGAFGSLDTQYF.

The chain couples TRBV3-1 (or the pseudogene TRBV3-2) to TRBJ1-4; D is possibly TRBD1 (6 bases). The ends were cut back, 3 bases at V and 5 bases at J, with 13 bases in the middle. Germline V gene data show CDR1 as LGHDT and CDR2 as YNNKEL (reference sequence). The CDR3 contains 15 residues. The CDR3 nucleotides read TGTGCCAGCAGCCACCGGACAGTTTCCAATGAAAAACTGTTTTTT. It translates to CASSHRTVSNEKLFF.